The entry that follows covers one TCR beta chain sequence. Its antigen is not identified. Chronic pancreatitis tissue was collected during total pancreatectomy with islet autotransplantation. Patients with known diabetes were not included. Bulk pancreas tissue, not sorted T cells, supplied the genomic DNA for TCR beta sequencing. Clones were read by immunoSEQ multiplex PCR, and TCRdb kept only the in-frame ones, dropping some. Found here are approximately 6,000 clones, roughly 73% of them singletons; the top ten hold under 7.5%. The CDR3 has 17 residues. CDR1 and CDR2 (germline): LGHNA, YSLEER. J lost 3 bases, V lost 4 bases, and 11 bases had no gene match. These data originate in a study of immune characteristics of hereditary and idiopathic chronic pancreatitis. Regarding the study as a whole: Higher disease severity scores went with more productive TCR rearrangements. Alcohol-related chronic pancreatitis was not included in this study.

The chain links TRBV4-3 to TRBJ1-4, with 7 bases fitting TRBD1. The receptor was derived from a human donor with chronic pancreatitis. Material for sequencing was pancreas tissue with hereditary chronic pancreatitis. CDR3 amino acids: CASSRQPTGDANEKLFF. The CDR3 DNA reads TGCGCCAGCAGCCGGCAACCCACAGGGGACGCTAATGAAAAACTGTTTTTT.